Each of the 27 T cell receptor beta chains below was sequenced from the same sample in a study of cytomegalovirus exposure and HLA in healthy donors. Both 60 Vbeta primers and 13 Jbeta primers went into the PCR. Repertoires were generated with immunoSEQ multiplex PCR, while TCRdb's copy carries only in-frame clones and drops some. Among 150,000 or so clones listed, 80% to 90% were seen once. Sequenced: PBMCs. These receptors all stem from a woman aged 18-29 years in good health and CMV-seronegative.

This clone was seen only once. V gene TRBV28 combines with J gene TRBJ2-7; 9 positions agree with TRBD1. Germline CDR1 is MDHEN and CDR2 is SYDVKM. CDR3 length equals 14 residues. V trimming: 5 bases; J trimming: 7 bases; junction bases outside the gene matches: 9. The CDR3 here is CASSRLTGGGEQYF. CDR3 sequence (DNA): TGTGCCAGCAGTCGCTTGACAGGGGGAGGTGAGCAGTACTTC. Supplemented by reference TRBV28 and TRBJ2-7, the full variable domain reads DVKVTQSSRYLVKRTGEKVFLECVQDMDHENMFWYRQDPGLGLRLIYFSYDVKMKEKGDIPEGYSVSREKKERFSLILESASTNQTSMYLCASSRLTGGGEQYFGPGTRLTVT.

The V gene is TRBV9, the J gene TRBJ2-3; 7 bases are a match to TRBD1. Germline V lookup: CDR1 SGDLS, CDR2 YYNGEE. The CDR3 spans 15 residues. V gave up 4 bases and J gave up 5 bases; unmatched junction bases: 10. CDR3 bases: TGTGCCAGCAGCCCGCGACAGGGAGAGGGAGATACGCAGTATTTT. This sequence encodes CASSPRQGEGDTQYF.

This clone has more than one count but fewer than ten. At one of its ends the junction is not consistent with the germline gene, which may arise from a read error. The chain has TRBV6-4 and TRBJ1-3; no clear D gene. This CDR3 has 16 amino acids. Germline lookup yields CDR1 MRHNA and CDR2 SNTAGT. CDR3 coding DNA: TGTGCCAGCAGTTACTCGCGGCAGTTCTCTGGAAACACCATATATTTT. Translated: CASSYSRQFSGNTIYF.

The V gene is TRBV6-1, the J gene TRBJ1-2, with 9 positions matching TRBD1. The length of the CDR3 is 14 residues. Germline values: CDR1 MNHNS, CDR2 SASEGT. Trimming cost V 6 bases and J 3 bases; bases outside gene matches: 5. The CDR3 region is CASRGTGYHYGYTF. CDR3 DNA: TGTGCCAGCAGGGGGACAGGGTATCACTATGGCTACACCTTC.

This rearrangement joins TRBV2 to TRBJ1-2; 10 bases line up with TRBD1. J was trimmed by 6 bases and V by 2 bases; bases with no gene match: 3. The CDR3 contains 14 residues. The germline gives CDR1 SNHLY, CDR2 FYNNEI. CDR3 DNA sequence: TGTGCCAGCAGTGAAAGACAGGGGGCAGATGGCTACACCTTC. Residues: CASSERQGADGYTF.

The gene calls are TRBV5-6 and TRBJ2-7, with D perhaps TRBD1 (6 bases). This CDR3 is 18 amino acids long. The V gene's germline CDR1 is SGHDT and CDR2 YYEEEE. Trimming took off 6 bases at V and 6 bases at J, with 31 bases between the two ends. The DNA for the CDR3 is TGTGCCAGCAACTCCCTCTTAGGCTTAGGGGGAGAAGCTACCGAGCAGTACTTC. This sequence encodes CASNSLLGLGGEATEQYF.

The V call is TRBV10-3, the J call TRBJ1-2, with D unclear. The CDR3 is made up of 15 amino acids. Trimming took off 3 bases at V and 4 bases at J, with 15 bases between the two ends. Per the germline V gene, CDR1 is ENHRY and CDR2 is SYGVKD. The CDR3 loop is CAISDSESSPYGYTF. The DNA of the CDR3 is TGTGCCATCAGTGACAGCGAATCAAGTCCCTATGGCTACACCTTC.

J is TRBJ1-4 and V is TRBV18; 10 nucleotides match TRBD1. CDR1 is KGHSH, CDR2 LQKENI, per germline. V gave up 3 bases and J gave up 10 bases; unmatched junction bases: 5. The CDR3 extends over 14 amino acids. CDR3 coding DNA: TGTGCCAGCTCACCGGGACAGGGGAGAGGAAAACTGTTTTTT. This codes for CASSPGQGRGKLFF. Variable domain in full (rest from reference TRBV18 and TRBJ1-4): NAGVMQNPRHLVRRRGQEARLRCSPMKGHSHVYWYRQLPEEGLKFMVYLQKENIIDESGMPKERFSAEFPKEGPSILRIQQVVRGDSAAYFCASSPGQGRGKLFFGSGTQLSVL.

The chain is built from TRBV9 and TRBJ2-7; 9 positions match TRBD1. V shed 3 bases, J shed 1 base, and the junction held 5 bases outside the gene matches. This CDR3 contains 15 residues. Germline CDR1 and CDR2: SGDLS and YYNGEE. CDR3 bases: TGTGCCAGCAGCGCTGGTGGACAGGGGTCCTACGAGCAGTACTTC. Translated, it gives CASSAGGQGSYEQYF.

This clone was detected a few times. The CDR3, as DNA: TGTGCCAGCAGAGGCAGGGTAGGGAACACTGAAGCTTTCTTT. Protein: CASRGRVGNTEAFF. The V gene is TRBV2, the J gene TRBJ1-1, with D maybe TRBD1 (5 bases). Trimming shortened V by 6 bases and J by 1 base, and 12 bases separated the two germline ends. The germline gives CDR1 SNHLY, CDR2 FYNNEI. The CDR3 is 14 amino acids. The complete variable domain, with remaining parts taken from reference TRBV2 and TRBJ1-1, reads EPEVTQTPSHQVTQMGQEVILRCVPISNHLYFYWYRQILGQKVEFLVSFYNNEISEKSEIFDDQFSVERPDGSNFTLKIRSTKLEDSAMYFCASRGRVGNTEAFFGQGTRLTVV.

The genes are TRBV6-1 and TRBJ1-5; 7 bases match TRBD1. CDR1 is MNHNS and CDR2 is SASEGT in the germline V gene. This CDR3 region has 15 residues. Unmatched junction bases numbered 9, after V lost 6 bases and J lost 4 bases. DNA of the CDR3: TGTGCCAGCAGCAGGGACAGAGGGATAAATCAGCCCCAGCATTTT. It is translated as CASSRDRGINQPQHF.

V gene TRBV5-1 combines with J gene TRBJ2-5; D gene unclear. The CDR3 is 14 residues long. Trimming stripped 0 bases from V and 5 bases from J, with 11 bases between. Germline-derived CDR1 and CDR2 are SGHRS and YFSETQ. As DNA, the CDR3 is TGCGCCAGCAGCTTGGTGGGCTATGGGGAGACCCAGTACTTC. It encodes CASSLVGYGETQYF.

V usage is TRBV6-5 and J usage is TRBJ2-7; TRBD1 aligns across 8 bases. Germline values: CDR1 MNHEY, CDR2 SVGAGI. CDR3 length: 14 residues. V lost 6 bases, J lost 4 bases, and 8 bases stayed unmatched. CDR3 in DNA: TGTGCCAGCAGATCGGGACAGGCCTTTTACGAGCAGTACTTC. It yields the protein CASRSGQAFYEQYF.

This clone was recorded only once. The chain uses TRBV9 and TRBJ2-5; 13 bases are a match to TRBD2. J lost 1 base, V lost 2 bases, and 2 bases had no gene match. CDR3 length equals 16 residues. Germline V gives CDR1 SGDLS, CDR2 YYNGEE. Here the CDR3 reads CASSVTSGGGQETQYF. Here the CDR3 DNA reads TGTGCCAGCAGCGTTACTAGCGGGGGGGGCCAAGAGACCCAGTACTTC. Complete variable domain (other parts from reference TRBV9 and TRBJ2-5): DSGVTQTPKHLITATGQRVTLRCSPRSGDLSVYWYQQSLDQGLQFLIQYYNGEERAKGNILERFSAQQFPDLHSELNLSSLELGDSALYFCASSVTSGGGQETQYFGPGTRLLVL.

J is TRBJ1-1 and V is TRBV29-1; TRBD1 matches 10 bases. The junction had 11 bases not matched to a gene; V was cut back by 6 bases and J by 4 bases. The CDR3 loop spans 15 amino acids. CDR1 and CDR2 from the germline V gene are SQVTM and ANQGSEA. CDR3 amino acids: CSVVRQGARGTEAFF. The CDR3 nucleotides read TGCAGCGTAGTCAGACAGGGGGCGCGGGGCACTGAAGCTTTCTTT.

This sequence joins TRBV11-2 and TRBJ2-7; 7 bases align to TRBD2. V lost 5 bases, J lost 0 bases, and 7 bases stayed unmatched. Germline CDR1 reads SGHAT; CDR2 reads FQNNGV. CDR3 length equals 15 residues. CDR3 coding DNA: TGTGCCAGCAGCCCGGGAGGTTCAATCTCCTACGAGCAGTACTTC. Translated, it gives CASSPGGSISYEQYF.

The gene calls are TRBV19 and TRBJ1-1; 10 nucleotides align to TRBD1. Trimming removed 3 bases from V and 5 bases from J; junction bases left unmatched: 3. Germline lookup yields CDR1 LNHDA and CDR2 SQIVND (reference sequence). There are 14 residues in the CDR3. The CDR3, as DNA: TGTGCCAGTAGTATTGGACAGGGGGGGACTGAAGCTTTCTTT. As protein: CASSIGQGGTEAFF.

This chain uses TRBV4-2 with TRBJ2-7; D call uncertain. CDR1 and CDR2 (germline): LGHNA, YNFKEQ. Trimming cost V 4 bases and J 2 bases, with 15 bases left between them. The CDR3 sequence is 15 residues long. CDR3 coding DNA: TGTGCCAGCAGCCGAGAATACACGTACACCTACGAGCAGTACTTC. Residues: CASSREYTYTYEQYF.

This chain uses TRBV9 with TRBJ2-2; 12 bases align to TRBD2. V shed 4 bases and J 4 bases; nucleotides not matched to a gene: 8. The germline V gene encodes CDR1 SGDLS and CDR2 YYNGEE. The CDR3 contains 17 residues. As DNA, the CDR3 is TGTGCCAGCAGCTCAGGACTAGCGGGACCCCCCACCGGGGAGCTGTTTTTT. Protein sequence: CASSSGLAGPPTGELFF.

CDR3 sequence (DNA): TGCGCCAGCAGCCAAGAGGGACTAGCGGGATGGGGAAGCACAGATACGCAGTATTTT. Encoded protein: CASSQEGLAGWGSTDTQYF. This chain joins TRBV4-1 and TRBJ2-3, with 13 positions matching TRBD2. The trim removed 0 bases at V and 0 bases at J, leaving 6 bases unmatched. This CDR3 contains 19 residues. CDR1 is MGHRA and CDR2 is YSYEKL in the germline V gene.

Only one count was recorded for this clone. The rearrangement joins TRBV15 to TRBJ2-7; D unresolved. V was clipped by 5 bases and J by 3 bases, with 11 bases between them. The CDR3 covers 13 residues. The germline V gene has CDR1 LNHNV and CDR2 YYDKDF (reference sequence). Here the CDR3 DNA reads TGTGCCACCAGCCTCGATTTCTACTACGAGCAGTACTTC. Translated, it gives CATSLDFYYEQYF.

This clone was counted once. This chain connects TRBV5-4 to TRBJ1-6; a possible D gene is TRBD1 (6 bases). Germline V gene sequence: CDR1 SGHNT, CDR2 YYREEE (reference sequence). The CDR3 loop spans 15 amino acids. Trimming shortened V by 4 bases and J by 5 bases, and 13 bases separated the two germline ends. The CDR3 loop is CASSPGQRDNSPLHF. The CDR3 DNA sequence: TGTGCCAGCAGCCCCGGACAGAGAGATAATTCACCCCTCCACTTT.

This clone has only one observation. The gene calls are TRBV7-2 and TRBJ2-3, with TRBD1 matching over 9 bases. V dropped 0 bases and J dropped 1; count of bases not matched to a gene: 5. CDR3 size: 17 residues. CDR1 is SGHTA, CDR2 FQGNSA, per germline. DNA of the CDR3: TGTGCCAGCAGCTTAGCCACCGGACAGGGGCGCACAGATACGCAGTATTTT. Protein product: CASSLATGQGRTDTQYF. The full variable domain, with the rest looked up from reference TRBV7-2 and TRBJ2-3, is GAGVSQSPSNKVTEKGKDVELRCDPISGHTALYWYRQSLGQGLEFLIYFQGNSAPDKSGLPSDRFSAERTGGSVSTLTIQRTQQEDSAVYLCASSLATGQGRTDTQYFGPGTRLTVL.

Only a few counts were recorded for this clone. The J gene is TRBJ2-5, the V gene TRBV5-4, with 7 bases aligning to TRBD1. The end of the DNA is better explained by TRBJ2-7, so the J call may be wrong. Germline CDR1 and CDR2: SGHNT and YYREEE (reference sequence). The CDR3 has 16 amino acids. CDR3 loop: CASSFGDSFFSYEQYF. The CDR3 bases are TGTGCCAGCAGCTTCGGGGACAGCTTCTTCTCCTACGAGCAGTACTTC.

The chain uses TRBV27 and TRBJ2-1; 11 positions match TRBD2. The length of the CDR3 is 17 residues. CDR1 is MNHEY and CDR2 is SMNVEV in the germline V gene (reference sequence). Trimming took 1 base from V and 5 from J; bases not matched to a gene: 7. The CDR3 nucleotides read TGTGCCAGCAGTTTATGGGTAGCGGGAGGGCCGAACAATGAGCAGTTCTTC. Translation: CASSLWVAGGPNNEQFF.

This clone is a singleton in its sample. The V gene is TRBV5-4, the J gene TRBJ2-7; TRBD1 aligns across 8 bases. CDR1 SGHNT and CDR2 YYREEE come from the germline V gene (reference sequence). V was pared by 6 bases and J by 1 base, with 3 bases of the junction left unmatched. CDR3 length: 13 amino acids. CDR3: CASTDRGSYEQYF. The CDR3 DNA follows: TGTGCCAGCACCGACAGGGGATCCTACGAGCAGTACTTC. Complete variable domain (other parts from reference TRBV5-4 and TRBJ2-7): ETGVTQSPTHLIKTRGQQVTLRCSSQSGHNTVSWYQQALGQGPQFIFQYYREEENGRGNFPPRFSGLQFPNYSSELNVNALELDDSALYLCASTDRGSYEQYFGPGTRLTVT.

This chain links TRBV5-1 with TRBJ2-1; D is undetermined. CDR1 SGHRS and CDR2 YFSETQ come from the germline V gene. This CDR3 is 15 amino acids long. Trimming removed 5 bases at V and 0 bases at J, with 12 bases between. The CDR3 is CASRQTMSSYNEQFF. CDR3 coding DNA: TGCGCCAGCAGGCAAACCATGAGCTCCTACAATGAGCAGTTCTTC.